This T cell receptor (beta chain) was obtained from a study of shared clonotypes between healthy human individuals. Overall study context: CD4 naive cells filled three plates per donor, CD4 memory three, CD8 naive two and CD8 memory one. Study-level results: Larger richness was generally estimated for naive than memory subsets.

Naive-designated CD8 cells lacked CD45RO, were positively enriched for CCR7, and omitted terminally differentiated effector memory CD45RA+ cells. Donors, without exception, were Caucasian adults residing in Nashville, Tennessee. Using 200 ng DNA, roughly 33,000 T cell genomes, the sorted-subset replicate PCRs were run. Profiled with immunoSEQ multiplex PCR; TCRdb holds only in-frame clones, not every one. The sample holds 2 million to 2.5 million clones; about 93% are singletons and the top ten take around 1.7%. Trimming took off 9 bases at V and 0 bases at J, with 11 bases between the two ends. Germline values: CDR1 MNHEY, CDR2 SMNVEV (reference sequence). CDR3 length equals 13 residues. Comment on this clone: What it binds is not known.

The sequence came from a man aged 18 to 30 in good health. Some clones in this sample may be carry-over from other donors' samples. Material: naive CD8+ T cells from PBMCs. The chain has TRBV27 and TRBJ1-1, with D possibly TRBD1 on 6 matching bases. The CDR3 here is CASQGLVNTEAFF. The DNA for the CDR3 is TGTGCCAGTCAGGGGTTGGTGAACACTGAAGCTTTCTTT.